Below are 27 T cell receptor beta chains sequenced from a single sample in a study of regulatory T cells in long-lasting Graves disease. The time point here: newly diagnosed GD, antithyroid drugs for less than 3 months. RNA extracted from PBMCs served as the sequencing template. Through Arm-PCR of CDR3 regions and iRepertoire HTBI primers, TCR beta libraries were built. MiXCR was run by TCRdb on the multiplex PCR reads, yielding one entry per CDR3 protein. The sample has about 330,000 distinct CDR3 sequences, 15% to 20% seen once. In addition, the sample was reused for a study of T cells in Graves' hyperthyroidism and ophthalmopathy.

The sample here was peripheral blood mononuclear cells (PBMCs), taken at new diagnosis, from a patient treated with antithyroid drugs. These receptors all stem from a woman under 30 with Graves disease.

This clonotype was seen at least ten times. The rearrangement links TRBV6-1 to TRBJ2-1; either TRBD1 or TRBD2 may fit D (5 bases each). The CDR3 contains 15 residues. The V end lost 5 bases, the J end lost 0 bases, and 11 bases lay between the germline ends. Germline V CDR1 and CDR2: MNHNS, SASEGT. The CDR3 region has the DNA TGTGCCAGCAGTCCCGGGGACCACTCCTACAATGAGCAGTTCTTC. It yields the protein CASSPGDHSYNEQFF.

The chain links TRBV9 to TRBJ1-2; 7 positions agree with TRBD1. V lost 4 bases, J lost 4 bases, and 10 bases stayed unmatched. Germline CDR1 reads SGDLS; CDR2 reads YYNGEE. The CDR3 totals 15 residues. As DNA, the CDR3 is TGTGCCAGCAGCCCTCGACAGGGATCGGGCTATGGCTACACCTTC. Protein: CASSPRQGSGYGYTF.

Details on this clonotype: A read error may be the cause here, since a much bigger clone is one base away. The chain carries TRBV10-3 and TRBJ2-1, with D maybe TRBD2 (6 bases). Germline V gives CDR1 ENHRY, CDR2 SYGVKD. The CDR3 spans 14 residues. The CDR3 is CAAGGRELFNKQFF. The CDR3, as DNA: TGTGCCGCCGGGGGTCGGGAGCTTTTCAATAAGCAGTTCTTC.

This clonotype occurred many times. This rearrangement joins TRBV4-1 to TRBJ1-2; D remains ambiguous. This CDR3 has 15 residues. Germline V CDR1 and CDR2: MGHRA, YSYEKL. V was clipped by 2 bases and J by 2 bases, with 12 bases between them. The CDR3 protein is CASSQSEVFNYGYTF. In nucleotides, the CDR3 is TGCGCCAGCAGCCAAAGTGAGGTGTTCAACTATGGCTACACCTTC.

The V and J genes are TRBV5-4 and TRBJ2-2; the D gene is possibly TRBD1 (6 bases). Germline assignment: CDR1 SGHNT and CDR2 YYREEE (reference sequence). Trimming pared 4 bases from V and 6 bases from J, leaving 16 bases between. The CDR3 is made up of 15 amino acids. The CDR3 nucleotides are TGTGCCAGCAGCCAGGGACAAGGATTTGCCGGGGAGCTGTTTTTT. Residues: CASSQGQGFAGELFF.

This clonotype was detected only a few times. The rearrangement joins TRBV18 to TRBJ2-1; no clear D gene. In germline, CDR1 is KGHSH, CDR2 LQKENI. V lost 6 bases, J lost 10 bases, and 16 bases lay in between. CDR3 length equals 13 residues. The CDR3 spells CASSSGQTMEQFF. CDR3 in DNA: TGTGCCAGCTCCTCGGGCCAGACGATGGAGCAGTTCTTC.

V is TRBV20-1 and J is TRBJ2-7; possibly TRBD1 or TRBD2 for D (5 bases each). Germline CDR1 reads DFQATT; CDR2 reads SNEGSKA (reference sequence). The CDR3 has 13 amino acids. Trimming removed 1 base from V and 5 bases from J, with 12 bases in between. CDR3 protein: CSARGGREHEQYF. The CDR3 region has the DNA TGCAGTGCTAGAGGGGGCAGGGAGCACGAGCAGTACTTC.

This clonotype was seen more than once but under ten times. The CDR3, as DNA: TGTGCCAGCAGGGGGGGCGATAATGGCTACACCTTC. Translating it yields CASRGGDNGYTF. The V gene is TRBV9, the J gene TRBJ1-2, with D perhaps matching TRBD1 (6 bases). This CDR3 contains 12 residues. Per the germline V gene, CDR1 is SGDLS and CDR2 is YYNGEE. The ends were cut back, 5 bases at V and 6 bases at J, with 11 bases in the middle. Filled out from reference TRBV9 and TRBJ1-2, the complete variable domain reads DSGVTQTPKHLITATGQRVTLRCSPRSGDLSVYWYQQSLDQGLQFLIQYYNGEERAKGNILERFSAQQFPDLHSELNLSSLELGDSALYFCASRGGDNGYTFGSGTRLTVV.

The chain recombines TRBV27 with TRBJ2-2; the D is unclear. The V end was cut by 2 bases, the J end by 0 bases, with 7 bases between. This CDR3 has 15 residues. Germline loops: CDR1 MNHEY, CDR2 SMNVEV (reference sequence). The CDR3 here is CASSLDTANTGELFF. CDR3 bases: TGTGCCAGCAGTTTAGACACCGCGAACACCGGGGAGCTGTTTTTT.

This clonotype was seen ten or more times. The chain carries TRBV29-1 and TRBJ2-7, with a tentative D call TRBD2 (5 bases). Germline assignment: CDR1 SQVTM and CDR2 ANQGSEA. V was cut by 3 bases and J by 3 bases, with 15 bases left in between. The CDR3 sequence is 14 residues long. Here the CDR3 DNA reads TGCAGCGTTGACCCCCGATATCGGGACTACGAGCAGTACTTC. It yields the protein CSVDPRYRDYEQYF.

The sample holds many counts of this clonotype. The gene calls are TRBV7-9 and TRBJ2-4; D is ambiguous. CDR3 size: 17 residues. V gave up 1 base and J gave up 6 bases, with 19 bases separating them. Germline V gene lookup returns CDR1 SEHNR and CDR2 FQNEAQ (reference sequence). CDR3 in DNA: TGTGCCAGCAGCTTAGTCTCGGCAGCTCCTCTCTTAAACATTCAGTACTTC. Translating gives CASSLVSAAPLLNIQYF.

The chain has TRBV6-1 and TRBJ2-7, with TRBD1 matching over 9 bases. The CDR3 loop spans 16 amino acids. Germline V CDR1 and CDR2: MNHNS, SASEGT. V lost 0 bases to trimming and J lost 5 bases; unmatched junction nucleotides: 8. The CDR3 DNA reads TGTGCCAGCAGTGAAGCTGGGACAGGGCCTAGGGACGAGCAGTACTTC. Amino acid sequence: CASSEAGTGPRDEQYF.

This clonotype showed up just a few times. The chain combines TRBV14 with TRBJ2-1; the match to TRBD2 covers 7 bases. Germline CDR1 SGHDN, CDR2 FVKESK. Losses at the gene ends were 4 bases for V and 0 bases for J; bases not matched to a gene: 3. CDR3 size: 15 residues. The CDR3 region has the DNA TGTGCCAGCAGCCTTCTAGCGGCCTCCTACAATGAGCAGTTCTTC. This codes for CASSLLAASYNEQFF.

As to this clonotype: At one boundary the junction diverges from the germline segment, which might be a read error. The genes are TRBV7-2 and TRBJ1-5, with D possibly being TRBD1 (5 bases). The V gene's germline CDR1 is SGHTA and CDR2 FQGNSA. The CDR3 consists of 14 residues. The CDR3 spells CASTSRWGNRPQHF. DNA of the CDR3: TGTGCCAGCACCTCGCGGTGGGGCAATCGGCCCCAGCATTTT.

This clonotype was found a few times. The chain carries TRBV10-3 and TRBJ1-1, with unresolved D. Germline-derived CDR1 and CDR2 are ENHRY and SYGVKD. Trimming removed 6 bases from V and 4 bases from J, with 9 bases in between. The CDR3 runs to 12 residues. Written as DNA, the CDR3 is TGTGCCATCAGGGGCCAGGCCACTGAAGCTTTCTTT. Its protein product is CAIRGQATEAFF.

The chain couples TRBV2 to TRBJ2-3; tentative D call: TRBD1 (5 bases). Trimming left V 6 bases short and J 0 bases short, with 10 bases between. In germline, CDR1 is SNHLY, CDR2 FYNNEI. The CDR3 runs 14 residues. The CDR3 is CASRNRLSTDTQYF. The DNA for the CDR3 is TGTGCCAGCAGGAACAGGTTAAGCACAGATACGCAGTATTTT.

This clonotype was observed at least ten times. The rearrangement joins TRBV6-2 or TRBV6-3 to TRBJ1-1; D is possibly TRBD1 (5 bases). Germline CDR1 is MNHEY and CDR2 is SVGEGT. The CDR3 is 15 amino acids. V lost 6 bases to trimming and J lost 1 base, with 15 bases between them. CDR3 protein: CASRLQDTPNTEAFF. For the CDR3, the DNA is TGTGCCAGCAGACTACAGGACACCCCGAACACTGAAGCTTTCTTT.

This clonotype was detected ten times or more. The genes are TRBV5-1 and TRBJ1-4; D gene uncertain. This CDR3 contains 14 residues. The germline V and J ends were trimmed by 2 bases and 8 bases, with 13 bases remaining between them. Germline V gene lookup returns CDR1 SGHRS and CDR2 YFSETQ. DNA of the CDR3: TGCGCCAGCAGCTTAGTCAATCAGGAGGAAAAACTGTTTTTT. Its translation: CASSLVNQEEKLFF.

V gene TRBV11-2 combines with J gene TRBJ2-1; D might be TRBD1 (6 bases). The end of the DNA is better explained by TRBJ2-5, so the J call may be wrong. Germline-derived CDR1 and CDR2 are SGHAT and FQNNGV. The CDR3 sequence is 15 residues long. CDR3 in amino acids: CASSVSGQVQETQYF. Written as DNA, the CDR3 is TGTGCCAGCAGCGTCTCGGGACAAGTTCAAGAGACCCAGTACTTC.

This clonotype was recorded many times. The chain couples TRBV12-3 or TRBV12-4 to TRBJ1-1; tentative D call: TRBD1 (5 bases). Trimming left V 11 bases short and J 1 base short, with 11 bases between. The CDR3 has 12 residues. The CDR3 here is CASQGRNTEAFF. For the CDR3, the DNA is TGTGCCTCCCAGGGCCGGAACACTGAAGCTTTCTTT.

This clonotype was picked up a small number of times. The chain combines TRBV19 with TRBJ1-2; D ambiguous. Trimming removed 0 bases from V and 0 bases from J, with 14 bases in between. Germline lookup yields CDR1 LNHDA and CDR2 SQIVND (reference sequence). There are 17 residues in the CDR3. In nucleotides, the CDR3 is TGTGCCAGTAGTATAGATTTGGTGAGAAGCGCTAACTATGGCTACACCTTC. Translated: CASSIDLVRSANYGYTF. The variable domain in full, with the rest retrieved from reference TRBV19 and TRBJ1-2, is DGGITQSPKYLFRKEGQNVTLSCEQNLNHDAMYWYRQDPGQGLRLIYYSQIVNDFQKGDIAEGYSVSREKKESFPLTVTSAQKNPTAFYLCASSIDLVRSANYGYTFGSGTRLTVV.

This clonotype showed up many times. The rearrangement joins TRBV7-3 to TRBJ2-1, with TRBD1 as a possible D gene (6 bases). The germline gives CDR1 SGHTA, CDR2 FQGTGA. V gave up 0 bases and J gave up 7 bases, with 19 bases separating them. The CDR3 sequence is 17 residues long. The CDR3 loop reads CASSLTFDRLSENEQFF. The CDR3 DNA reads TGTGCCAGCAGCTTAACCTTTGACAGGTTGTCGGAGAATGAGCAGTTCTTC.

This clonotype was observed a few times. The CDR3 sequence: CASGKTGRQETQYF. The CDR3 DNA follows: TGCGCCAGCGGGAAGACAGGCCGCCAAGAGACCCAGTACTTC. The chain employs TRBV5-1 and TRBJ2-5; TRBD1 is a possible D gene (6 bases). V gave up 7 bases and J gave up 1 base, with 14 bases separating them. Germline CDR1 and CDR2: SGHRS and YFSETQ. This CDR3 spans 14 amino acids. Using reference TRBV5-1 and TRBJ2-5 for the parts outside the CDR3, the full variable domain is KAGVTQTPRYLIKTRGQQVTLSCSPISGHRSVSWYQQTPGQGLQFLFEYFSETQRNKGNFPGRFSGRQFSNSRSEMNVSTLELGDSALYLCASGKTGRQETQYFGPGTRLLVL.

This clonotype was observed at least ten times. The rearrangement links TRBV27 to TRBJ2-7; the D gene could be TRBD1 or TRBD2 (6 bases each). The V end was cut by 2 bases, the J end by 5 bases, with 10 bases between. This CDR3 spans 13 amino acids. Germline V gene lookup returns CDR1 MNHEY and CDR2 SMNVEV (reference sequence). The DNA of the CDR3 is TGTGCCAGCAGTTTACCCGGGGGCCACGAGCAGTACTTC. The encoded protein is CASSLPGGHEQYF.

The sample holds many counts of this clonotype. This chain joins TRBV3-1 and TRBJ2-3, with 10 bases matching TRBD2. The CDR3 loop spans 16 amino acids. V lost 4 bases, J lost 1 base, and 5 bases stayed unmatched. The germline V gene encodes CDR1 LGHDT and CDR2 YNNKEL (reference sequence). The CDR3 here is CASSRLAGARTDTQYF. CDR3 coding DNA: TGTGCCAGCAGCCGTCTAGCGGGGGCACGCACAGATACGCAGTATTTT.

This clonotype was seen many times. The J gene is TRBJ2-1, the V gene TRBV7-8; 13 nucleotides line up with TRBD2. V was clipped by 6 bases and J by 1 base; unmatched bases: 6. This CDR3 spans 17 amino acids. Germline V gene data show CDR1 as SGHVS and CDR2 as FQNEAQ. Written as DNA, the CDR3 is TGTGCCAGCAGAAGGACTAGCGGGAGCGTTTCCTACAATGAGCAGTTCTTC. Protein: CASRRTSGSVSYNEQFF. Using reference TRBV7-8 and TRBJ2-1 for the parts outside the CDR3, the full variable domain is GAGVSQSPRYKVAKRGQDVALRCDPISGHVSLFWYQQALGQGPEFLTYFQNEAQLDKSGLPSDRFFAERPEGSVSTLKIQRTQQEDSAVYLCASRRTSGSVSYNEQFFGPGTRLTVL.

For this clonotype: Only one base separates this from a far larger clonotype, so it likely reflects a read error. The V gene is TRBV6-4, the J gene TRBJ2-3; D is undetermined. CDR3 length: 13 amino acids. Germline CDR1 reads MRHNA; CDR2 reads SNTAGT. The CDR3 region is CASSETATDTQCF. The DNA of the CDR3 is TGTGCCAGCAGTGAAACCGCCACAGATACGCAGTGTTTT.